This T cell receptor beta chain is drawn from a study of blood T cells in healthy people across ages (dated by TCRdb to the mid-2010s). At the level of the whole study: In model experiments, template switching captured about one uniquely barcoded TCR beta cDNA molecule for every two T cells. The donors were divided into four age groups: young (average around 16 years), middle-aged (under 40), aged (roughly 60) and long-lived (about 79). To avoid experimental bias, donors of different ages were distributed randomly across sequencing lanes. For two donors (one aged 18 to 29 and one aged 80 or older), the study analyzed two additional independent replicas of 1 million unique cDNA reads from the same blood draw. Age-related changes in TCR beta repertoire diversity were measured in the study by deep sequencing normalized with unique cDNA molecular identifiers. Study-wide conclusions, independent of this receptor: The CMV infection status of donors was not known, potentially confounding age-related changes in expanded clonotypes. Estimates of total diversity based on one million sequenced T cells were regarded as lower bounds and as underestimates. Bulk unsorted PBMC profiling prevented conclusive comparison of naive and antigen-experienced compartments. As age increased, observed TCR beta diversity per million T cells dropped in a roughly linear way, and a significant reduction was already evident by age approximately 40. Compared with the aged group, more naive CD4+ T cells, fewer expanded clones and increased TCR diversity were shown by the long-lived group, suggesting age selection. A strong correlation was found between observed TCR beta diversity and the percentage of naive T cells measured by flow cytometry.

The library was made by 5' RACE. Instrument used: Illumina HiSeq 2500. A second about 7 to 12 cycle PCR used a sample-barcoded 5' primer and a J-beta primer mix. A template-switch 5' adaptor carrying 12 random nucleotides introduced a unique molecular identifier onto each TCR beta cDNA molecule. Each sample yielded at least 3 million CDR3-containing paired-end reads. First-strand cDNA was synthesized from all RNA with the Mint cDNA synthesis kit, primed by a TRBC-specific oligonucleotide. After uracil-DNA glycosylase treatment, a first 18-cycle PCR used universal primers M1SS and BC2_uni_R on all cDNA. Concerning the study's data processing: Each sample was normalized by randomly selecting 1 million high-quality reads, each carrying a distinct molecular identifier. Instead of being binned into consensus sequences, reads with shared molecular identifiers were discarded. MiTCR, run with a Q25 quality threshold and the strictest error-elimination algorithm, handled CDR3 identification, clonotype clustering and error correction. Lower-bound total TCR beta diversity was estimated with a nonparametric unseen species model using Euler transformation. The public reads were quality trimmed at Q25 with fastp and then assembled into clones with MiXCR by TCRdb, keeping productive beta chains. For every CDR3 protein sequence, its rows merge into one entry that carries the most common genes and DNA. The V and J calls and clone size come from TCRdb's table, not from the authors' own analysis. In this sample the table shows more than 800,000 distinct CDR3 sequences, 29% of which occur a single time. The ten largest clones represent around 16% of the sample.

From its cysteine to its phenylalanine, the CDR3 spans 16 amino acids. This entry keeps only the CDR3 DNA: 48 bases, framed from base 1. CDR1 and CDR2 (MNHEY, SVGEGT) derive from the germline V gene. A distance of 13 bases separates the germline ends of V and J, which lose 4 bases and 0 bases respectively. The donors were a few dozen Caucasian individuals from Russia, aged roughly 6 to 100 years, who were systemically healthy. Each donor gave 8 to 10 milliliters of peripheral blood, drawn into EDTA-treated Vacutainer tubes. Ficoll-Paque density-gradient centrifugation was used to isolate PBMCs, with at least 7 million per sample. Trizol reagent was used to extract total RNA from PBMCs, with at least 6 micrograms per sample. Naive CD45RAhigh/CD27high T cell percentages were measured by flow cytometry on a PBMC aliquot from every donor. This clonotype has only a few counts. Its target antigen remains unknown. Base quality data are lacking; no much larger clone is found one base away.

This receptor chain uses TRBV6-2 or TRBV6-3 and TRBJ1-5, with a weak D call of TRBD1 (6 bases match). This clonotype was sampled from an elderly woman in good health. The sequenced sample was blood. The CDR3 has the sequence CASSSMGQYSNQPQHF. The nucleotide sequence is TGTGCCAGCAGTTCAATGGGACAATATAGCAATCAGCCCCAGCATTTT.